The present T cell receptor beta chain was sequenced within a study of T cell changes during pregnancy in multiple sclerosis. Data came from immunoSEQ multiplex PCR; TCRdb stores just in-frame clones and leaves some out. The data hold about 75,000 clones, with nearly 95% observed a single time. CDR1 and CDR2 from the germline V gene are MNHEY and SVGAGI. The CDR3 runs 14 residues. V was pared by 5 bases and J by 8 bases, with 9 bases of the junction left unmatched. The specimen was CD4+ T cells from peripheral blood mononuclear cells, collected after pregnancy. The sequence was collected from a female donor with multiple sclerosis, enrolled in a pregnancy study. The V and J genes are TRBV6-5 and TRBJ1-2, with TRBD1 matching over 9 bases. CDR3 loop: CASSGGQGVRGYTF. The DNA of the CDR3 is TGTGCCAGCAGTGGGGGACAGGGCGTGCGGGGCTACACCTTC.